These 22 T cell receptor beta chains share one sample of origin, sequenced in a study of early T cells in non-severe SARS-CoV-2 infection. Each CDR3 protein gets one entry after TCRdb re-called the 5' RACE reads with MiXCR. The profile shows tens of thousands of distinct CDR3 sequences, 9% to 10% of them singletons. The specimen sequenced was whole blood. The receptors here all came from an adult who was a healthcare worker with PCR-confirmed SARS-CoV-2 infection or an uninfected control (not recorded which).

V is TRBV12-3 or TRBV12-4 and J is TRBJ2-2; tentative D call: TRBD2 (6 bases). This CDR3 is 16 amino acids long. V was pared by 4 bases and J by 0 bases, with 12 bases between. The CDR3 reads CASSYSSGSNTGELFF. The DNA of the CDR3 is TGTGCCAGCAGTTATTCCAGCGGGTCGAACACCGGGGAGCTGTTTTTT.

For the CDR3, the DNA is TGTGCCAGCCAGGGAGGAAACACCATATATTTT. This translates into CASQGGNTIYF. The rearrangement links TRBV9 to TRBJ1-3; TRBD1 is a possible D gene (5 bases). The CDR3 contains 11 residues. The V end was cut by 7 bases, the J end by 4 bases, with 6 bases between. Germline CDR1 and CDR2: SGDLS and YYNGEE.

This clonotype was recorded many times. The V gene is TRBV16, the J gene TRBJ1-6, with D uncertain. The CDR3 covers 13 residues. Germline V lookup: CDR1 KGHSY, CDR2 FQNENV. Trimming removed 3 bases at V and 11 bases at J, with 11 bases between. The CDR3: CASSQKLDPPLHF. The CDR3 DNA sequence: TGTGCCAGCAGCCAGAAATTGGATCCACCCCTCCACTTT.

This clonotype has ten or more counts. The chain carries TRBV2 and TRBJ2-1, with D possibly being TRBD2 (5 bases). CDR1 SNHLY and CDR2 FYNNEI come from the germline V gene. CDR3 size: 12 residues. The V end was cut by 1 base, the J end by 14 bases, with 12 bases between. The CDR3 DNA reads TGTGCCAGCAGTGAAGGCAAGGGAGAAAAGTTCTTC. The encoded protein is CASSEGKGEKFF. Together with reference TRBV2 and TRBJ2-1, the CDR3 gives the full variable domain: EPEVTQTPSHQVTQMGQEVILRCVPISNHLYFYWYRQILGQKVEFLVSFYNNEISEKSEIFDDQFSVERPDGSNFTLKIRSTKLEDSAMYFCASSEGKGEKFFGPGTRLTVL.

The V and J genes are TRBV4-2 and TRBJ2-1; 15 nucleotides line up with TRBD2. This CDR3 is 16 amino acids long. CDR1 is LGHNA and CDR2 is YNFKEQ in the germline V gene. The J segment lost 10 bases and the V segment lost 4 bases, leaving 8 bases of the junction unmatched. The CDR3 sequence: CASSPRTSGGANEQFF. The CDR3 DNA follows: TGTGCCAGCAGCCCCCGGACTAGCGGGGGGGCCAACGAGCAGTTCTTC.

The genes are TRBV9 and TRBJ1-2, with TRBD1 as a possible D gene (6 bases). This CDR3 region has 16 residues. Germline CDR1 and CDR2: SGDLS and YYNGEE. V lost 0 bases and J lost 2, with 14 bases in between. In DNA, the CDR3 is TGTGCCAGCAGCGTAGAGACCTGGACAGTCAACTATGGCTACACCTTC. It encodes CASSVETWTVNYGYTF.

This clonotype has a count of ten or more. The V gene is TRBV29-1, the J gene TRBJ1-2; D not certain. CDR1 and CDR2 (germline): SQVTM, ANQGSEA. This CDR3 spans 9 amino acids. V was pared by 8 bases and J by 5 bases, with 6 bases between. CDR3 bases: TGCAGCCACTCGTATGGCTACACCTTC. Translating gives CSHSYGYTF.

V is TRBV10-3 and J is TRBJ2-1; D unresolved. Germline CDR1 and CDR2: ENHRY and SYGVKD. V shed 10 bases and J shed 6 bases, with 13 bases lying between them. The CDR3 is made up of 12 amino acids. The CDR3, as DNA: TGTGCCACCGCCGAAGGCCTCAATGAGCAGTTCTTC. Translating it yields CATAEGLNEQFF.

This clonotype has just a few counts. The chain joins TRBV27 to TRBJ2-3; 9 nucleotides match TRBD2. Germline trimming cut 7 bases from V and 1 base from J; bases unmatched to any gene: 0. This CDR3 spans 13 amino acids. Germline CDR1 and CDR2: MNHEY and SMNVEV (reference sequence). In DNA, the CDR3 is TGTGCCAGCACTAGCGGGGGCACAGATACGCAGTATTTT. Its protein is CASTSGGTDTQYF.

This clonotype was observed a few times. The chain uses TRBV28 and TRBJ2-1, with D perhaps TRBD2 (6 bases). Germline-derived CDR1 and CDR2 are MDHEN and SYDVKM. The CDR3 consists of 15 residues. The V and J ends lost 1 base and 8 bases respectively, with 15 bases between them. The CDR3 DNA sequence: TGTGCCAGCAGTTTATTAGGCCAGACTAGGGATGAGCAGTTCTTC. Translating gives CASSLLGQTRDEQFF.

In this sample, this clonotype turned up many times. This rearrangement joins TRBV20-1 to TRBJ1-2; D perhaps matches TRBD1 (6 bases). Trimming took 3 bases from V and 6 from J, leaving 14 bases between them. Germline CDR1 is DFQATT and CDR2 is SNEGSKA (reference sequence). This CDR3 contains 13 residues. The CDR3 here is CSARTRQVDGYTF. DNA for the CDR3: TGCAGTGCTAGGACCCGACAGGTAGATGGCTACACCTTC.

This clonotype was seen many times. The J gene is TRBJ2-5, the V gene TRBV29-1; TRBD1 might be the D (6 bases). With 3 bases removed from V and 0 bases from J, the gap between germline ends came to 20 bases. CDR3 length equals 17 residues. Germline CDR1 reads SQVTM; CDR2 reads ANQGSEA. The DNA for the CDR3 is TGCAGCGTTGAGGTAGACAGGCCCGACTTGTACCAAGAGACCCAGTACTTC. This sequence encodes CSVEVDRPDLYQETQYF.

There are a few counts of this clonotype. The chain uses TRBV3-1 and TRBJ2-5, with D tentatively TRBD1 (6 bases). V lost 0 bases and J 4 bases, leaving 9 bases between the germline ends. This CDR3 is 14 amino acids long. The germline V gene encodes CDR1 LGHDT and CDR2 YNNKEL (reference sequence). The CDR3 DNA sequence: TGTGCCAGCAGCCAAGATGCCAGGGGAGAGACCCAGTACTTC. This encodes CASSQDARGETQYF.

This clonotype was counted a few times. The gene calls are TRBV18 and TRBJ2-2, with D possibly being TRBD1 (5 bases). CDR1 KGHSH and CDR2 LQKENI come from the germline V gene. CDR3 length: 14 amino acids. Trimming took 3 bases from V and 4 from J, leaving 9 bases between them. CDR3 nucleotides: TGTGCCAGCTCACCTCGACAGAGCACCGGGGAGCTGTTTTTT. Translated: CASSPRQSTGELFF.

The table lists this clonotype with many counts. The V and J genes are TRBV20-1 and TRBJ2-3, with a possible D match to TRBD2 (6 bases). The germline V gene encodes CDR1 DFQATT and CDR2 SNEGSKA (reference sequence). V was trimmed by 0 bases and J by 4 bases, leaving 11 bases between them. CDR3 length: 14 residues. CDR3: CSARDRRGPDTQYF. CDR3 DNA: TGCAGTGCTAGAGATCGGAGGGGACCAGATACGCAGTATTTT.

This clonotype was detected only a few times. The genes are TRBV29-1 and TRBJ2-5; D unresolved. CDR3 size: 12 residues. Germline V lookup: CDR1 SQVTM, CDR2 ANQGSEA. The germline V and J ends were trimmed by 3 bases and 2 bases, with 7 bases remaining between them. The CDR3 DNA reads TGCAGCGTTGACTGGGATCAAGAGACCCAGTACTTC. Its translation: CSVDWDQETQYF.

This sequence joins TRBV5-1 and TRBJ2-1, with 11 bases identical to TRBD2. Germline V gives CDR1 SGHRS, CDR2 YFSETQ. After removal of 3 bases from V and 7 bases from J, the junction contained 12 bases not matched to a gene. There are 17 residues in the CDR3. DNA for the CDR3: TGCGCCAGCAGCTGGACCCCACTAGCGGGGGCGGGTAATGAGCAGTTCTTC. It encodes CASSWTPLAGAGNEQFF.

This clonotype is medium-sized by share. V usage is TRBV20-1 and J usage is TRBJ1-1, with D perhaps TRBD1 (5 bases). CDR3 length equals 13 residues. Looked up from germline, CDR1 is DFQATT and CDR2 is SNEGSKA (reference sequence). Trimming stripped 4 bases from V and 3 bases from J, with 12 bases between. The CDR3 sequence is CSAMGTSDTEAFF. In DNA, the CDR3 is TGCAGTGCTATGGGGACTTCCGACACTGAAGCTTTCTTT.

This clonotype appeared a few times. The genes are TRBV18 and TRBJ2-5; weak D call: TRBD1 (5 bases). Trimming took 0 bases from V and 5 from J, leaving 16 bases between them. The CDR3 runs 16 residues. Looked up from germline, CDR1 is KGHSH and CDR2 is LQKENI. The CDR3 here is CASSPPGTAPGETQYF. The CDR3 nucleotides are TGTGCCAGCTCACCACCGGGTACAGCCCCAGGGGAGACCCAGTACTTC.

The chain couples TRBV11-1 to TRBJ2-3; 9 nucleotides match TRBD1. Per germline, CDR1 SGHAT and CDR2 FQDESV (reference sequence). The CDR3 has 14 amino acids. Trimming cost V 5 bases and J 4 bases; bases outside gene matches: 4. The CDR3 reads CASSTTGGADTQYF. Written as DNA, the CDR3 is TGTGCCAGCAGCACGACAGGGGGAGCAGATACGCAGTATTTT.

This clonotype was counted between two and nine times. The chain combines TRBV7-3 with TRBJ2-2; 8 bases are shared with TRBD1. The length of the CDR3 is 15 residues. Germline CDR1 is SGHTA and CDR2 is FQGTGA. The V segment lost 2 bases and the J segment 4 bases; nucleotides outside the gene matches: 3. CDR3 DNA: TGTGCCAGCAGCTTACAGGGGGCCGGCACCGGGGAGCTGTTTTTT. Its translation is CASSLQGAGTGELFF.

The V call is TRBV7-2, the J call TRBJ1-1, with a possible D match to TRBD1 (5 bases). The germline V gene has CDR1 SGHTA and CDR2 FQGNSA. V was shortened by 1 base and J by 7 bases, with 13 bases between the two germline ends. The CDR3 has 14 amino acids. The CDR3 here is CASSLEGTGSEAFF. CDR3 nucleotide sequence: TGTGCCAGCAGCTTAGAAGGAACAGGAAGTGAAGCTTTCTTT.